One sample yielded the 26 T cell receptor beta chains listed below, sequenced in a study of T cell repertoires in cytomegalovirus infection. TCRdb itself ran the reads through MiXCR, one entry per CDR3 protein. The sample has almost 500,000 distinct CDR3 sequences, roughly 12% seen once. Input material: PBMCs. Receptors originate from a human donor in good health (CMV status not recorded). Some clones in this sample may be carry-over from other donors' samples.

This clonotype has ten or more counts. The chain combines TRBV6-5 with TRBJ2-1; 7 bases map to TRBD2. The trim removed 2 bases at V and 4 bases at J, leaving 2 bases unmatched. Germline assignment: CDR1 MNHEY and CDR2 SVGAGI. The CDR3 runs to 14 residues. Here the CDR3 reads CASSYEGGYNEQFF. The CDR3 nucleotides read TGTGCCAGCAGTTACGAGGGAGGGTACAATGAGCAGTTCTTC.

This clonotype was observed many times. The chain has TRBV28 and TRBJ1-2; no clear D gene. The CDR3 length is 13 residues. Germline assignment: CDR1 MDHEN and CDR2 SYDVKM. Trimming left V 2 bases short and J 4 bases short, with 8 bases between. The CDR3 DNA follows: TGTGCCAGCAGTTTAAACGACCGCTATGGCTACACCTTC. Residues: CASSLNDRYGYTF.

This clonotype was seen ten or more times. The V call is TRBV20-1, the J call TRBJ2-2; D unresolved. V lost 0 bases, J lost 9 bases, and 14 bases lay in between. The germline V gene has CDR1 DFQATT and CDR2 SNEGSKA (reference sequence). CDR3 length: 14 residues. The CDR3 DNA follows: TGCAGTGCTAGAGATAGAACTTCACTTAGGGAGCTGTTTTTT. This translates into CSARDRTSLRELFF.

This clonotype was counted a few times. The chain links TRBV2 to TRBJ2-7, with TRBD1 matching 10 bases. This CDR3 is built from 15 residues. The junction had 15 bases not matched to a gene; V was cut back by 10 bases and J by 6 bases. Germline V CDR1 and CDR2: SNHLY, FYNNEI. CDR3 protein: CANIRTDRGSPEQYF. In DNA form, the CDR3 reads TGTGCCAACATTAGAACGGACAGGGGGTCACCCGAGCAGTACTTC.

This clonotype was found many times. CDR3 nucleotide sequence: TGTGCCAGCACCTCCCTGGCCATACTAGCGATCTCCTACAATGAGCAGTTCTTC. Amino acids: CASTSLAILAISYNEQFF. The gene calls are TRBV5-5 and TRBJ2-1; 7 bases fit TRBD2. The germline V gene has CDR1 SGHKS and CDR2 YYEKEE (reference sequence). The CDR3 runs to 18 residues. V lost 6 bases to trimming and J lost 0 bases; unmatched junction nucleotides: 15.

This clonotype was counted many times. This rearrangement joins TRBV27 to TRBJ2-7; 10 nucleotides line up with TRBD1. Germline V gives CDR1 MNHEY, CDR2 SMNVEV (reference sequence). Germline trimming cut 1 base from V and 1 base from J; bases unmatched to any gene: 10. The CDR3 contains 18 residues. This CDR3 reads CASSLYPPGTGDSYEQYF. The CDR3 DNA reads TGTGCCAGCAGTTTATATCCCCCCGGGACAGGGGATTCCTACGAGCAGTACTTC.

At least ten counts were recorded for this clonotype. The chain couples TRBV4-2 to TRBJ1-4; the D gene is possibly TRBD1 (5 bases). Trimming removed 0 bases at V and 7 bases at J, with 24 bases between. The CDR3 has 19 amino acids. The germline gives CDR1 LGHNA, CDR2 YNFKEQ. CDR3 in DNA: TGTGCCAGCAGCCAAGATCATAAAGCACGCACAGCCGGGGGTGAAAAACTGTTTTTT. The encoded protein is CASSQDHKARTAGGEKLFF.

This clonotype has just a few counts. The CDR3 protein is CSVEDQGWNEQFF. CDR3 nucleotide sequence: TGCAGCGTTGAGGATCAGGGGTGGAATGAGCAGTTCTTC. The chain is built from TRBV29-1 and TRBJ2-1; a possible D gene is TRBD1 (6 bases). The CDR3 length is 13 residues. The germline CDR1 and CDR2 sequences are SQVTM and ANQGSEA. V lost 3 bases to trimming and J lost 7 bases, with 13 bases between them.

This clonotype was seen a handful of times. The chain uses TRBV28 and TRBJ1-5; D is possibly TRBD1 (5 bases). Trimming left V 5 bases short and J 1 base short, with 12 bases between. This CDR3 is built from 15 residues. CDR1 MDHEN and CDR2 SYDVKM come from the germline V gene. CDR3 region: CASSKQASSNQPQHF. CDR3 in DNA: TGTGCCAGCAGTAAACAGGCTTCGAGCAATCAGCCCCAGCATTTT.

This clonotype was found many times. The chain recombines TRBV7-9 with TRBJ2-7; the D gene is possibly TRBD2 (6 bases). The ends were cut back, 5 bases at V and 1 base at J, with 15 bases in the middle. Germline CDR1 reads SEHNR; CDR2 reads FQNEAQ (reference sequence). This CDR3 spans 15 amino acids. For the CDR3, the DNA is TGTGCCAGCAGCACATCTGTCGGGGGTTCCTACGAGCAGTACTTC. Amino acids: CASSTSVGGSYEQYF.

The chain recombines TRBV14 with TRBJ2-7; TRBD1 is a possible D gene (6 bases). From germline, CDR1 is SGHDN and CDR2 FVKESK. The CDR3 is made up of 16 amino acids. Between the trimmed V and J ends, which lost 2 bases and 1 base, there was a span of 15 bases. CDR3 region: CASSQPPGRGSYEQYF. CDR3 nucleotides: TGTGCCAGCAGCCAACCCCCGGGCAGGGGATCCTACGAGCAGTACTTC.

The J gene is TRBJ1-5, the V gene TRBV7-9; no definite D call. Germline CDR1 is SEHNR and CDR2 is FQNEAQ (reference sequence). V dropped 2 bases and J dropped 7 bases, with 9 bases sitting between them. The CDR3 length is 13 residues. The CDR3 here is CASSLNGEQPQHF. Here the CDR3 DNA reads TGTGCCAGCAGCTTAAATGGAGAGCAGCCCCAGCATTTT.

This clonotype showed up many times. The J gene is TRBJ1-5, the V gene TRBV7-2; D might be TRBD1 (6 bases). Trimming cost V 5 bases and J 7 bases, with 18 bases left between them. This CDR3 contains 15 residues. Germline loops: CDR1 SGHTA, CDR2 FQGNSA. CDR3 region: CASSPARGVRQPQHF. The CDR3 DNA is TGTGCCAGCAGCCCTGCGAGGGGGGTCAGACAGCCCCAGCATTTT. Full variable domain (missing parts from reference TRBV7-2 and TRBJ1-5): GAGVSQSPSNKVTEKGKDVELRCDPISGHTALYWYRQSLGQGLEFLIYFQGNSAPDKSGLPSDRFSAERTGGSVSTLTIQRTQQEDSAVYLCASSPARGVRQPQHFGDGTRLSIL.

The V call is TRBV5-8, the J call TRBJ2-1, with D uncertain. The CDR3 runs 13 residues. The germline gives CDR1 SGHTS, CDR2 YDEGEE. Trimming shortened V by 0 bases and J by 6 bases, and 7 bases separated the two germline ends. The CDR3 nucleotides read TGTGCCAGCAGCTTGGAGATTGTCAATGAGCAGTTCTTC. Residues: CASSLEIVNEQFF.

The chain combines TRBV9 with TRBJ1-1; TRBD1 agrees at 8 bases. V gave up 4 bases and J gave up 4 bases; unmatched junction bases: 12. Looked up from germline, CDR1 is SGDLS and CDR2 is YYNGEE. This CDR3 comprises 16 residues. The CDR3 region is CASSPGHRGEGTEAFF. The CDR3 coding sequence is TGTGCCAGCAGCCCTGGGCACAGGGGGGAGGGCACTGAAGCTTTCTTT.

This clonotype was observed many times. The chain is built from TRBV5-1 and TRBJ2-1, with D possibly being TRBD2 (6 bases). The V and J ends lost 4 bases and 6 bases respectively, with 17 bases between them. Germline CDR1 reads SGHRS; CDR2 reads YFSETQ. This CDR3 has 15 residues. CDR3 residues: CASSLIGDSSNEQFF. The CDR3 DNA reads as TGCGCCAGCAGCCTGATCGGGGACTCATCCAATGAGCAGTTCTTC. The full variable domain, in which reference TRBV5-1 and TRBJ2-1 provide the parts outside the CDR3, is KAGVTQTPRYLIKTRGQQVTLSCSPISGHRSVSWYQQTPGQGLQFLFEYFSETQRNKGNFPGRFSGRQFSNSRSEMNVSTLELGDSALYLCASSLIGDSSNEQFFGPGTRLTVL.

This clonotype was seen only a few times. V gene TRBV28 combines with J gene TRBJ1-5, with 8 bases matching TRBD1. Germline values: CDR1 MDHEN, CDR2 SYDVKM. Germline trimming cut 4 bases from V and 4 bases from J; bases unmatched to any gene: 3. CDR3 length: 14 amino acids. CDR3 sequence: CASSWTGRNQPQHF. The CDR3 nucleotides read TGTGCCAGCAGTTGGACAGGGAGGAATCAGCCCCAGCATTTT.

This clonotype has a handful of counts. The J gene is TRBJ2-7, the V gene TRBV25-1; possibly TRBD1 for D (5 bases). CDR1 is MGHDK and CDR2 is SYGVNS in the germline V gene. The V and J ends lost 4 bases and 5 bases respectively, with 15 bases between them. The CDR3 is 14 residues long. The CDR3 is CASSGGGSMDEQYF. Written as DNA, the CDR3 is TGTGCCAGCAGTGGGGGCGGAAGTATGGACGAGCAGTACTTC.

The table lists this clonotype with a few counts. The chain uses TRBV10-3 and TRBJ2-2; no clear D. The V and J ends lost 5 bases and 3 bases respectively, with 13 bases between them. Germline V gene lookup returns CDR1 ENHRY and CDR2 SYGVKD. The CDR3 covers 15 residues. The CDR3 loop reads CAISTLGVDTGELFF. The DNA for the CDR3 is TGTGCCATCAGTACGTTGGGTGTTGACACCGGGGAGCTGTTTTTT.

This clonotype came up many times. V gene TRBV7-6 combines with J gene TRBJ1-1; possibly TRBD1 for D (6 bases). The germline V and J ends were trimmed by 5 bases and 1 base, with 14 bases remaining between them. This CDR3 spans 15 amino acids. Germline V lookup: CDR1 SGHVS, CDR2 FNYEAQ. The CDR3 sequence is CASSPRGGSNTEAFF. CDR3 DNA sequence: TGTGCCAGCAGCCCACGAGGGGGGTCGAACACTGAAGCTTTCTTT. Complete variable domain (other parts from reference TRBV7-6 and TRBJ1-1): GAGVSQSPRYKVTKRGQDVALRCDPISGHVSLYWYRQALGQGPEFLTYFNYEAQQDKSGLPNDRFSAERPEGSISTLTIQRTEQRDSAMYRCASSPRGGSNTEAFFGQGTRLTVV.

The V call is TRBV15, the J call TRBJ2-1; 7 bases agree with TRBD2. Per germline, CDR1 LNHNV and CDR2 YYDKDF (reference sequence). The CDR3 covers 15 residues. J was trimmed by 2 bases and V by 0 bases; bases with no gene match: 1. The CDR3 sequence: CATSREREAYNEQFF. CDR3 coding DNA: TGTGCCACCAGCAGAGAACGGGAGGCCTACAATGAGCAGTTCTTC.

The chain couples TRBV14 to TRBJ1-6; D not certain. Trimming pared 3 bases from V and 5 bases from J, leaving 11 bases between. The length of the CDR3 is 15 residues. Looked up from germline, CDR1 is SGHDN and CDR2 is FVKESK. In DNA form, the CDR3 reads TGTGCCAGCAGCCATGATCGGCCCCATAATTCACCCCTCCACTTT. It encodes CASSHDRPHNSPLHF.

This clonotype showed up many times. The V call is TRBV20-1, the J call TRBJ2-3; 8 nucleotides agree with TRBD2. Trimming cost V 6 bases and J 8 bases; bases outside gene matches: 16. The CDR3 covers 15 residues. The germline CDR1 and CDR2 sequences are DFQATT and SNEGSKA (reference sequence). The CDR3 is CSADTSGDEFGTQYF. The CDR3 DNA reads TGCAGTGCCGATACTAGCGGAGACGAGTTCGGTACGCAGTATTTT.

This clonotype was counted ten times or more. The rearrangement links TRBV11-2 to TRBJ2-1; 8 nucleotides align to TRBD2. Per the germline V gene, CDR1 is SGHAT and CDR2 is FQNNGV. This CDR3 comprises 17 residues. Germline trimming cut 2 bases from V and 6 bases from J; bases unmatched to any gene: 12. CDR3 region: CASSLSPPGLAGNEQFF. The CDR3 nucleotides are TGTGCCAGCAGCTTATCCCCACCAGGACTAGCTGGCAATGAGCAGTTCTTC.

CDR3 residues: CAISERDYEQYF. The CDR3 DNA reads TGTGCCATCAGTGAGCGGGACTACGAGCAGTACTTC. The chain has TRBV10-3 and TRBJ2-7, with D perhaps matching TRBD2 (5 bases). Germline V gene sequence: CDR1 ENHRY, CDR2 SYGVKD. The V end lost 2 bases, the J end lost 3 bases, and 5 bases lay between the germline ends. This CDR3 comprises 12 residues.

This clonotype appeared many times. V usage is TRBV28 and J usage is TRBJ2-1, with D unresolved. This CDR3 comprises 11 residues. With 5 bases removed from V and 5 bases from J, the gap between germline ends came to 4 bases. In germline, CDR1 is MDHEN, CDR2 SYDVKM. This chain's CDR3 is CASSDNNEQFF. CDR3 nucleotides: TGTGCCAGCAGTGACAACAATGAGCAGTTCTTC.